A single sample gave rise to the 3 T cell receptor beta chains below, sequenced in a study of OX40 agonist ivuxolimab in advanced cancers. Generated by immunoSEQ multiplex PCR, the TCRdb table keeps only in-frame clones and is missing some. The sample comprises 20,000 or so clones, more than 70% of which are singletons, and about 32% rests with the top ten. The material was CD4+ or CD8+ T cells sorted from blood, obtained in a trial of the OX40 agonist ivuxolimab. These receptors came from an adult with an advanced solid tumor such as melanoma, head and neck, liver or kidney cancer.

This chain connects TRBV5-6 to TRBJ2-2; 10 bases line up with TRBD2. CDR1 and CDR2 from the germline V gene are SGHDT and YYEEEE. The trim removed 2 bases at V and 4 bases at J, leaving 8 bases unmatched. CDR3 size: 17 residues. The CDR3 protein is CASSLTSGTPSTGELFF. CDR3 bases: TGTGCCAGCAGCTTAACTAGCGGGACTCCCTCCACCGGGGAGCTGTTTTTT.

The rearrangement uses TRBV7-7 and TRBJ1-3, with D unclear. The CDR3 is 20 residues long. Per germline, CDR1 SSHAT and CDR2 FNYEAQ (reference sequence). The ends were cut back, 0 bases at V and 0 bases at J, with 21 bases in the middle. The CDR3 is CASSLAIEDTDRSSGNTIYF. DNA for the CDR3: TGTGCCAGCAGCTTAGCGATAGAAGACACGGATAGGAGCTCTGGAAACACCATATATTTT.

J is TRBJ2-2 and V is TRBV25-1; possible D gene TRBD1, 5 bases. There are 14 residues in the CDR3. CDR1 and CDR2 (germline): MGHDK, SYGVNS. V dropped 6 bases and J dropped 3 bases, with 11 bases sitting between them. The CDR3 loop is CASSPTAYTGELFF. The DNA of the CDR3 is TGTGCCAGCAGCCCGACAGCCTACACCGGGGAGCTGTTTTTT.